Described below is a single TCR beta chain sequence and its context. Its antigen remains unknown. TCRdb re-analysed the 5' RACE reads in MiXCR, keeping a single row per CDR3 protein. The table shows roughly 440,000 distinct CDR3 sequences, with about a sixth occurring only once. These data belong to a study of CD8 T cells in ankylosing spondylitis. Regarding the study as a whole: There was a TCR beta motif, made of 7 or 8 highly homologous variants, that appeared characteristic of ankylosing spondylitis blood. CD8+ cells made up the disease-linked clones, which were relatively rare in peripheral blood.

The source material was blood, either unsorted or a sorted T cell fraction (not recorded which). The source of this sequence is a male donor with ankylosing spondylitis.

The CDR3 DNA reads TGCAGTGTCATAGGACAGGGGGAAGAGACCCAGTACTTC. Protein sequence: CSVIGQGEETQYF. V is TRBV20-1 and J is TRBJ2-5; 10 nucleotides line up with TRBD1. Germline V gene lookup returns CDR1 DFQATT and CDR2 SNEGSKA (reference sequence). J gave up 3 bases and V 7 bases, and 5 bases lay outside the gene matches. This CDR3 region has 13 residues.